The clone carrying this TCR beta chain was seen a handful of times. As yet, its antigen is unknown. As every portion of the isolated RNA was reverse transcribed, the sequencing read expressed TCRB transcripts. The study sequenced naive, central memory and regulatory T cell samples to an average of about 3.6 million reads. Clones were read by immunoSEQ multiplex PCR, and TCRdb kept only the in-frame ones, dropping some. There are 110,000 to 150,000 clones in the sample; less than 9% occur only once, and 1.4% lies in the top ten. A heparinised blood draw that averaged roughly 100 mL was obtained once from each donor. There are 14 residues in the CDR3. Per germline, CDR1 MGHDK and CDR2 SYGVNS. Trimming removed 6 bases from V and 6 bases from J; junction bases left unmatched: 6. The source of the sample is a study of beta chain features in type 1 diabetes. Study-level points and caveats: Researchers cautioned that cDNA sequencing could over-represent cells with high TCR expression.

This clonotype originated in a woman in her thirties in good health. V and J are TRBV25-1 and TRBJ2-3; 10 bases agree with TRBD1. What was sequenced was central memory CD4+ T cells from blood. CDR3 in DNA: TGTGCCAGCAGAACCGACAGGGGGCTGGATACGCAGTATTTT. It yields the protein CASRTDRGLDTQYF.